Each of the 25 T cell receptor beta chains below was sequenced from the same sample in a study of CD8 T cells in ankylosing spondylitis. MiXCR was run by TCRdb on the 5' RACE reads, yielding one entry per CDR3 protein. The table lists 250,000 to 400,000 distinct CDR3 sequences, around a tenth of them singletons. Sequencing input: blood, either unsorted or a sorted T cell fraction (not recorded which). All receptors derive from a female donor with ankylosing spondylitis or in good health (not recorded which).

This clonotype was counted ten times or more. The CDR3 sequence: CSAHRTPRGDEQFF. The CDR3 bases are TGCAGTGCTCACCGGACCCCTAGAGGAGATGAGCAGTTCTTC. V and J are TRBV20-1 and TRBJ2-1; D is ambiguous. The CDR3 spans 14 residues. The germline V gene has CDR1 DFQATT and CDR2 SNEGSKA (reference sequence). V was pared by 5 bases and J by 8 bases, with 19 bases between.

Only a few counts were recorded for this clonotype. V is TRBV5-1 and J is TRBJ2-7, with D perhaps given as TRBD1 or TRBD2 (5 bases each). Germline lookup yields CDR1 SGHRS and CDR2 YFSETQ. The V end lost 4 bases, the J end lost 6 bases, and 14 bases lay between the germline ends. The CDR3 has 13 amino acids. Here the CDR3 DNA reads TGCGCCAGCAGCACCTACGCAGGGAGCGAGCAGTACTTC. Protein sequence: CASSTYAGSEQYF.

This clonotype was seen many times. The chain has TRBV6-5 and TRBJ2-2; D uncertain. Germline loops: CDR1 MNHEY, CDR2 SVGAGI. The CDR3 is 12 amino acids. V was cut by 2 bases and J by 6 bases, with 4 bases left in between. The DNA of the CDR3 is TGTGCCAGCAGTTACAGGGCCGGGGAGCTGTTTTTT. Its protein product is CASSYRAGELFF.

This clonotype has a count of ten or more. V gene TRBV10-3 combines with J gene TRBJ2-1; D not certain. Between the trimmed V and J ends, which lost 0 bases and 1 base, there was a span of 7 bases. The CDR3 runs to 15 residues. CDR1 is ENHRY and CDR2 is SYGVKD in the germline V gene. CDR3 sequence reads: CAISESTQSYNEQFF. The CDR3 DNA reads TGTGCCATCAGTGAGTCGACACAGTCCTACAATGAGCAGTTCTTC.

This clonotype was counted between two and nine times. The genes are TRBV20-1 and TRBJ2-7, with TRBD2 matching over 14 bases. J gave up 5 bases and V 4 bases, and 10 bases lay outside the gene matches. The CDR3 contains 16 residues. Germline CDR1 is DFQATT and CDR2 is SNEGSKA (reference sequence). As DNA, the CDR3 is TGCAGTGCTATTTCCGGGACTAGCGGGAGCCCCCACGAGCAGTACTTC. This translates into CSAISGTSGSPHEQYF.

The chain links TRBV5-1 to TRBJ2-7; TRBD1 matches 7 bases. The length of the CDR3 is 14 residues. J gave up 2 bases and V 7 bases, and 9 bases lay outside the gene matches. Germline V gene data show CDR1 as SGHRS and CDR2 as YFSETQ. CDR3 nucleotides: TGCGCCAGCCGAACCGGGACAGCCCCCTACGAGCAGTACTTC. Translation gives CASRTGTAPYEQYF. Supplemented by reference TRBV5-1 and TRBJ2-7, the full variable domain reads KAGVTQTPRYLIKTRGQQVTLSCSPISGHRSVSWYQQTPGQGLQFLFEYFSETQRNKGNFPGRFSGRQFSNSRSEMNVSTLELGDSALYLCASRTGTAPYEQYFGPGTRLTVT.

This sequence joins TRBV7-9 and TRBJ1-4; D unresolved. The germline gives CDR1 SEHNR, CDR2 FQNEAQ (reference sequence). The CDR3 is 15 amino acids. The germline V and J ends were trimmed by 4 bases and 0 bases, with 9 bases remaining between them. The CDR3 protein is CASSSSWATNEKLFF. The CDR3 bases are TGTGCCAGCAGCTCCTCATGGGCAACTAATGAAAAACTGTTTTTT.

This clonotype was counted at least ten times. The chain carries TRBV20-1 and TRBJ1-3; D uncertain. The CDR3 totals 12 residues. V gave up 6 bases and J gave up 0 bases, with 6 bases separating them. CDR1 is DFQATT and CDR2 is SNEGSKA in the germline V gene (reference sequence). This chain's CDR3 is CSADSSGNTIYF. The CDR3 nucleotides read TGCAGTGCCGATAGCTCTGGAAACACCATATATTTT.

This clonotype appeared many times. This chain uses TRBV5-1 with TRBJ2-3; perhaps TRBD2 as D (5 bases). V was pared by 4 bases and J by 3 bases, with 9 bases between. This CDR3 has 13 amino acids. The germline gives CDR1 SGHRS, CDR2 YFSETQ. CDR3 sequence reads: CASSPGKTDTQYF. In DNA, the CDR3 is TGCGCCAGCAGCCCCGGGAAGACAGATACGCAGTATTTT.

This clonotype appeared a few times. This chain links TRBV20-1 with TRBJ2-3; D ambiguous. CDR1 and CDR2 (germline): DFQATT, SNEGSKA (reference sequence). The CDR3 runs 12 residues. The V gene lost 1 base and the J gene lost 5 bases, with 7 bases spanning the gap. The CDR3: CSARVPRDTQYF. CDR3 nucleotide sequence: TGCAGTGCTAGAGTTCCGAGAGATACGCAGTATTTT.

This clonotype showed up just a few times. V usage is TRBV24-1 and J usage is TRBJ1-5; D not resolved. With 1 base removed from V and 4 bases from J, the gap between germline ends came to 7 bases. This CDR3 contains 14 residues. Germline loops: CDR1 KGHDR, CDR2 SFDVKD. The CDR3 DNA is TGTGCCACCAGTGATTTCGGGGAGAATCAGCCCCAGCATTTT. Translation gives CATSDFGENQPQHF.

This clonotype showed up just a few times. This CDR3 reads CSVTSGGGEQYF. The CDR3 coding sequence is TGCAGCGTTACTTCCGGGGGTGGCGAGCAGTACTTC. This rearrangement joins TRBV29-1 to TRBJ2-7; tentative D call: TRBD2 (6 bases). CDR1 and CDR2 (germline): SQVTM, ANQGSEA. Trimming cost V 5 bases and J 6 bases, with 14 bases left between them. This CDR3 spans 12 amino acids.

This clonotype was counted at least ten times. CDR3 sequence: CASSLILTGSDTEAFF. The CDR3, as DNA: TGTGCCAGCAGTTTGATTTTGACAGGCTCGGACACTGAAGCTTTCTTT. The rearrangement uses TRBV28 and TRBJ1-1; the D gene is possibly TRBD1 (6 bases). This CDR3 contains 16 residues. Germline V gene lookup returns CDR1 MDHEN and CDR2 SYDVKM. The V gene lost 3 bases and the J gene lost 3 bases, with 17 bases spanning the gap.

There are many counts of this clonotype. The gene calls are TRBV20-1 and TRBJ1-1; D is possibly TRBD1 (6 bases). The CDR3 loop spans 13 amino acids. Trimming pared 5 bases from V and 4 bases from J, leaving 14 bases between. Looked up from germline, CDR1 is DFQATT and CDR2 is SNEGSKA (reference sequence). The CDR3 loop reads CSALGGLGTEAFF. CDR3 coding DNA: TGCAGTGCTCTCGGGGGGCTGGGCACTGAAGCTTTCTTT.

This clonotype was seen ten or more times. The chain uses TRBV20-1 and TRBJ2-5; 7 positions match TRBD2. The V segment lost 1 base and the J segment 1 base; nucleotides outside the gene matches: 3. This CDR3 region has 14 residues. Germline values: CDR1 DFQATT, CDR2 SNEGSKA (reference sequence). The CDR3 DNA follows: TGCAGTGCTAGAGGGGCTAGCGGCCAAGAGACCCAGTACTTC. It yields the protein CSARGASGQETQYF.

Concerning this clonotype: This may be a read error, as it is one base from a much larger clone. The chain carries TRBV28 and TRBJ1-1, with TRBD1 matching over 7 bases. Germline CDR1 is MDHEN and CDR2 is SYDVKM. The CDR3 is made up of 14 amino acids. CDR3 in DNA: TGTGCCAGCCACGCGGGGGCAGGGGGTAGTGAATCTTTCTTT. This gives the protein CASHAGAGGSESFF.

V gene TRBV5-1 combines with J gene TRBJ2-7; the D is unclear. The CDR3 spans 15 residues. The V gene's germline CDR1 is SGHRS and CDR2 YFSETQ. V was trimmed by 0 bases and J by 2 bases, leaving 12 bases between them. The CDR3: CASSLADNNPYEQYF. CDR3 bases: TGCGCCAGCAGCTTGGCAGACAACAACCCCTACGAGCAGTACTTC.

This clonotype was detected many times. This chain uses TRBV20-1 with TRBJ2-7; D tentatively reads TRBD1 or TRBD2 (6 bases each). Germline lookup yields CDR1 DFQATT and CDR2 SNEGSKA (reference sequence). V was clipped by 1 base and J by 5 bases, with 15 bases between them. There are 14 residues in the CDR3. Here the CDR3 reads CSARASMGGDEQYF. CDR3 nucleotide sequence: TGCAGTGCTAGAGCCTCCATGGGGGGCGACGAGCAGTACTTC.

This clonotype was found many times. The chain joins TRBV5-1 to TRBJ2-2, with D possibly TRBD1 on 5 matching bases. CDR3 length: 15 amino acids. V was shortened by 0 bases and J by 5 bases, with 11 bases between the two germline ends. Germline lookup yields CDR1 SGHRS and CDR2 YFSETQ. The DNA of the CDR3 is TGCGCCAGCAGCTTGGGGACATTCGGGACCGGGGAGCTGTTTTTT. Amino acids: CASSLGTFGTGELFF.

V usage is TRBV7-8 and J usage is TRBJ2-1; TRBD2 aligns across 9 bases. The junction had 4 bases not matched to a gene; V was cut back by 0 bases and J by 4 bases. Germline-derived CDR1 and CDR2 are SGHVS and FQNEAQ. The CDR3 runs to 16 residues. The CDR3 loop reads CASSLARLAGYNEQFF. The DNA for the CDR3 is TGTGCCAGCAGCTTAGCGCGCCTAGCGGGATACAATGAGCAGTTCTTC.

In its sample, this clonotype was seen many times. This rearrangement joins TRBV5-1 to TRBJ2-1; D remains ambiguous. The CDR3 has 11 residues. The germline V gene encodes CDR1 SGHRS and CDR2 YFSETQ. Trimming stripped 4 bases from V and 15 bases from J, with 14 bases between. The CDR3: CASSQGRPAFF. The CDR3 DNA reads as TGCGCCAGCAGCCAAGGAAGGCCTGCGTTCTTC.

Notes on this clonotype: This clone may be a read error of a much larger clone one base away. The genes are TRBV12-3 or TRBV12-4 and TRBJ1-4; D may be TRBD1 (5 bases). V shed 8 bases and J shed 1 base, with 14 bases lying between them. This CDR3 is 15 amino acids long. The CDR3 sequence: CASGTGQGTNEKLFF. CDR3 nucleotide sequence: TGTGCCAGCGGCACTGGGCAGGGAACTAATGAAAAACTGTTTTTT.

The table lists this clonotype with a few counts. The rearrangement links TRBV5-1 to TRBJ2-5; 13 nucleotides line up with TRBD2. The ends lost 0 bases at V and 4 bases at J; junction bases unmatched: 6. The CDR3 has 17 amino acids. Germline V gives CDR1 SGHRS, CDR2 YFSETQ. CDR3 in DNA: TGCGCCAGCAGCTTGGATTTAACTAGCGGGAGGGGAGAGACCCAGTACTTC. Translating gives CASSLDLTSGRGETQYF.

This clonotype was seen many times. The chain links TRBV20-1 to TRBJ1-1; perhaps TRBD1 as D (6 bases). The CDR3 has 14 residues. The germline gives CDR1 DFQATT, CDR2 SNEGSKA (reference sequence). Deletions cut 3 bases from V and 0 bases from J, with 11 bases between. The CDR3 DNA reads as TGCAGTGCTAGGGCAGGGGCGATGAACACTGAAGCTTTCTTT. Residues: CSARAGAMNTEAFF.

This clonotype was observed many times. This chain joins TRBV4-3 and TRBJ2-3; 9 nucleotides agree with TRBD2. The germline gives CDR1 LGHNA, CDR2 YSLEER. The CDR3 contains 17 residues. The V and J ends lost 4 bases and 1 base, in that order; junction bases with no gene match: 9. The CDR3 DNA is TGCGCCAGCAGCCCCCGGCCTAGCGGGACGGGCACAGATACGCAGTATTTT. Its translation is CASSPRPSGTGTDTQYF.